A single sample is the source of the 16 T cell receptor beta chains below, sequenced in a study of blood T cell repertoires in COVID-19 (dated by TCRdb to 2019 to 2021). The library was obtained by the immunoSEQ multiplex PCR assay. This immuneACCESS table, as held by TCRdb, lists in-frame sequences with V and J called but not all clones. Of the missing ones, under half trace to an unresolved V gene in checked studies; the others have no known cause. Recorded for this sample are over 90,000 clones; 74% of them occurred a single time. The biggest ten clones account for over 3.5% of the sample. The sequenced sample consisted of peripheral blood. All receptors come from an older man with COVID-19, enrolled during active disease.

The chain joins TRBV7-9 to TRBJ1-4, with a weak D call TRBD1 (5 bases). CDR1 and CDR2 (germline): SEHNR, FQNEAQ (reference sequence). Between the trimmed V and J ends, which lost 1 base and 0 bases, there was a span of 15 bases. This CDR3 is 18 amino acids long. The CDR3 spells CASSLVPAGIATNEKLFF. In DNA form, the CDR3 reads TGTGCCAGCAGCTTAGTCCCAGCAGGGATTGCAACTAATGAAAAACTGTTTTTT.

This sequence joins TRBV18 and TRBJ1-5, with D maybe TRBD1 (5 bases). The CDR3 totals 14 residues. CDR1 is KGHSH and CDR2 is LQKENI in the germline V gene. V was shortened by 6 bases and J by 11 bases, with 20 bases between the two germline ends. Written as DNA, the CDR3 is TGTGCCAGCTCCGACAGCTCAACCTCCGCGACCCAGCATTTT. Protein: CASSDSSTSATQHF.

This chain connects TRBV6-5 to TRBJ1-2, with 10 positions matching TRBD1. The CDR3 contains 14 residues. The germline V gene encodes CDR1 MNHEY and CDR2 SVGAGI. Germline trimming cut 2 bases from V and 4 bases from J; bases unmatched to any gene: 1. The CDR3 region is CASSYRDRGYGYTF. The CDR3 DNA reads as TGTGCCAGCAGTTACCGGGACAGGGGCTATGGCTACACCTTC.

The genes are TRBV13 and TRBJ1-6, with 9 bases lining up with TRBD1. This CDR3 is built from 17 residues. The V gene end was trimmed by 7 bases and the J gene end by 5 bases; junction bases not matched to a gene: 12. Germline-derived CDR1 and CDR2 are PRHDT and FYEKMQ (reference sequence). In DNA, the CDR3 is TGTGCCAGCAACCGCGGACAGGGGCGACCGAATAATTCACCCCTCCACTTT. Amino acids: CASNRGQGRPNNSPLHF. The whole variable domain, filled in from reference TRBV13 and TRBJ1-6, reads AAGVIQSPRHLIKEKRETATLKCYPIPRHDTVYWYQQGPGQDPQFLISFYEKMQSDKGSIPDRFSAQQFSDYHSELNMSSLELGDSALYFCASNRGQGRPNNSPLHFGNGTRLTVT.

The genes are TRBV28 and TRBJ1-4; TRBD1 matches 7 bases. The CDR3 spans 16 residues. The ends lost 5 bases at V and 5 bases at J; junction bases unmatched: 11. Germline lookup yields CDR1 MDHEN and CDR2 SYDVKM. The CDR3 is CASSPIGGGLNEKLFF. The CDR3 nucleotides are TGTGCCAGCAGTCCCATAGGGGGCGGATTGAATGAAAAACTGTTTTTT.

This clone has more than one count but fewer than ten. V and J are TRBV18 and TRBJ1-2; no clear D. Deletions cut 2 bases from V and 2 bases from J, with 12 bases between. The CDR3 contains 15 residues. Germline-derived CDR1 and CDR2 are KGHSH and LQKENI. The CDR3 coding sequence is TGTGCCAGCTCACCAAGCCTGAGGAGGAACTATGGCTACACCTTC. Protein sequence: CASSPSLRRNYGYTF.

The chain uses TRBV28 and TRBJ1-2, with D perhaps matching TRBD1 (5 bases). Trimming removed 6 bases from V and 6 bases from J, with 17 bases in between. CDR3 size: 14 residues. Per the germline V gene, CDR1 is MDHEN and CDR2 is SYDVKM. The CDR3 region is CASSSGPIGDGYTF. CDR3 DNA sequence: TGTGCCAGCAGCTCAGGGCCCATAGGGGATGGCTACACCTTC.

The table lists this clone with a few counts. V and J are TRBV5-4 and TRBJ2-3; possible D gene TRBD2, 6 bases. The CDR3 has 15 residues. Trimming shortened V by 0 bases and J by 4 bases, and 12 bases separated the two germline ends. From germline, CDR1 is SGHNT and CDR2 YYREEE (reference sequence). CDR3 region: CASSLASDQPDTQYF. CDR3 DNA sequence: TGTGCCAGCAGCTTGGCTAGCGATCAACCAGATACGCAGTATTTT.

This chain uses TRBV5-6 with TRBJ2-7, with a possible D match to TRBD2 (6 bases). This CDR3 spans 12 amino acids. Trimming cost V 5 bases and J 3 bases, with 9 bases left between them. Germline loops: CDR1 SGHDT, CDR2 YYEEEE. In DNA, the CDR3 is TGTGCCAGCAGAGCCGGGAGCTACGAGCAGTACTTC. As protein: CASRAGSYEQYF. The full variable domain, in which reference TRBV5-6 and TRBJ2-7 provide the parts outside the CDR3, is DAGVTQSPTHLIKTRGQQVTLRCSPKSGHDTVSWYQQALGQGPQFIFQYYEEEERQRGNFPDRFSGHQFPNYSSELNVNALLLGDSALYLCASRAGSYEQYFGPGTRLTVT.

The chain is built from TRBV9 and TRBJ1-4; no definite D call. CDR1 and CDR2 from the germline V gene are SGDLS and YYNGEE. This CDR3 contains 14 residues. With 3 bases removed from V and 1 base from J, the gap between germline ends came to 7 bases. This CDR3 reads CASSARVTNEKLFF. The CDR3 bases are TGTGCCAGCAGCGCGAGGGTAACTAATGAAAAACTGTTTTTT.

The chain has TRBV29-1 and TRBJ2-5; D not resolved. Germline V gene sequence: CDR1 SQVTM, CDR2 ANQGSEA. Trimming stripped 1 base from V and 0 bases from J, with 6 bases between. The CDR3 runs to 13 residues. CDR3 in amino acids: CSVEGLNQETQYF. CDR3 sequence (DNA): TGCAGCGTTGAAGGGCTGAACCAAGAGACCCAGTACTTC.

V and J are TRBV28 and TRBJ2-5; 7 bases line up with TRBD2. The CDR3 is 15 residues long. The V gene end was trimmed by 6 bases and the J gene end by 4 bases; junction bases not matched to a gene: 11. The germline gives CDR1 MDHEN, CDR2 SYDVKM. The chain's CDR3 is CASSFPTAGRETQYF. The CDR3 DNA follows: TGTGCCAGCAGCTTCCCTACAGCGGGACGAGAGACCCAGTACTTC. Combining the CDR3 with reference TRBV28 and TRBJ2-5 gives the whole variable domain DVKVTQSSRYLVKRTGEKVFLECVQDMDHENMFWYRQDPGLGLRLIYFSYDVKMKEKGDIPEGYSVSREKKERFSLILESASTNQTSMYLCASSFPTAGRETQYFGPGTRLLVL.

The chain links TRBV5-6 to TRBJ2-1; the D is unclear. This CDR3 comprises 18 residues. Per germline, CDR1 SGHDT and CDR2 YYEEEE. V dropped 4 bases and J dropped 0 bases, with 20 bases sitting between them. CDR3 nucleotides: TGTGCCAGCAGCACACCAAACATTGAGGAAAGCTCCTACAATGAGCAGTTCTTC. It specifies CASSTPNIEESSYNEQFF.

This clone has more than one count but fewer than ten. This chain joins TRBV24-1 and TRBJ2-3; D may be TRBD2 (5 bases). Germline V gene data show CDR1 as KGHDR and CDR2 as SFDVKD. V lost 5 bases to trimming and J lost 2 bases, with 16 bases between them. This CDR3 has 16 residues. For the CDR3, the DNA is TGTGCCACCAGTGCCGGACGGGAAGGGTACACAGATACGCAGTATTTT. This gives the protein CATSAGREGYTDTQYF.

The rearrangement uses TRBV5-8 and TRBJ1-5; tentatively, D is TRBD1 (5 bases). Trimming took off 0 bases at V and 5 bases at J, with 9 bases between the two ends. Germline V gene data show CDR1 as SGHTS and CDR2 as YDEGEE. The CDR3 sequence is 14 residues long. In DNA, the CDR3 is TGTGCCAGCAGCTTGGGTTTCAGGGATCAGCCCCAGCATTTT. Its protein product is CASSLGFRDQPQHF.

The V gene is TRBV4-3, the J gene TRBJ1-1, with D uncertain. The CDR3 covers 15 residues. Germline CDR1 is LGHNA and CDR2 is YSLEER. The germline V and J ends were trimmed by 5 bases and 1 base, with 14 bases remaining between them. This CDR3 reads CASSYTTTGNTEAFF. The CDR3 DNA follows: TGCGCCAGCAGCTACACTACCACCGGGAACACTGAAGCTTTCTTT.